This TCR beta chain comes out of a study of identical twins. The study, taken as a whole, reports: Twins shared beta out-of-frame sequences in excess, but this excess was weaker.

A few counts support this clonotype. Its target is unknown. Trimming removed 9 bases at V and 0 bases at J, with 17 bases between. The CDR3 runs to 15 residues. CDR1 SGHTA and CDR2 FQGNSA come from the germline V gene. Template switching added a universal primer site, and cDNA bore unique molecular identifiers. One entry per CDR3 protein, called by TCRdb with MiXCR from the 5' RACE reads. Of over 550,000 distinct CDR3 sequences listed, under 8.5% are singletons. The same specimen was also included in a second study, on yellow fever vaccine responses in identical twins.

This chain links TRBV7-2 with TRBJ2-5; unclear D gene. The material sequenced was PBMCs. The source is a woman aged 18-29 years in good health. CDR3 DNA: TGTGCCAGTAACCTGGAAGGCGCCAACCAAGAGACCCAGTACTTC. This sequence encodes CASNLEGANQETQYF.